The 20 T cell receptor beta chains below come from one sample, sequenced in a study of Tregs in tolerant kidney transplant recipients. This table comes from immunoSEQ multiplex PCR, and its TCRdb copy is limited to in-frame clones, with some not included. Among 81,000 or so clones listed, roughly 90% were seen once. Mixed chimerism was transient after nonmyeloablative marrow transplants from related graft donors. The sample here was CD4+ T cells from blood (PBMCs), taken 24 months after the transplant. The receptors were sampled from a human patient who received a combined kidney and bone marrow transplant. Some of these T cells may belong to the graft donor.

This chain uses TRBV30 with TRBJ1-5; D not certain. The CDR3 runs 13 residues. Germline CDR1 reads GTSNPN; CDR2 reads SVGIG (reference sequence). The V and J ends lost 0 bases and 5 bases respectively, with 8 bases between them. Written as DNA, the CDR3 is TGTGCCTGGAGTGTGTTATCAGATCAGCCCCAGCATTTT. Its translation is CAWSVLSDQPQHF.

This chain links TRBV19 with TRBJ1-1; D gene uncertain. The V end was cut by 7 bases, the J end by 0 bases, with 15 bases between. This CDR3 has 15 residues. Germline CDR1 and CDR2: LNHDA and SQIVND (reference sequence). Written as DNA, the CDR3 is TGTGCCAGTAATATCCACGGGGAACTGAACACTGAAGCTTTCTTT. This sequence encodes CASNIHGELNTEAFF. The complete variable domain, with remaining parts taken from reference TRBV19 and TRBJ1-1, reads DGGITQSPKYLFRKEGQNVTLSCEQNLNHDAMYWYRQDPGQGLRLIYYSQIVNDFQKGDIAEGYSVSREKKESFPLTVTSAQKNPTAFYLCASNIHGELNTEAFFGQGTRLTVV.

Note on this clone: The same CDR3 can be traced to other DNA sequences in this sample. The chain uses TRBV30 and TRBJ1-5, with 10 bases identical to TRBD1. This CDR3 spans 13 amino acids. Germline values: CDR1 GTSNPN, CDR2 SVGIG (reference sequence). After removal of 1 base from V and 6 bases from J, the junction contained 0 bases not matched to a gene. This chain's CDR3 is CAWSGDRGQPQHF. CDR3 nucleotides: TGTGCCTGGAGTGGGGACAGGGGTCAGCCCCAGCATTTT.

V gene TRBV6-6 combines with J gene TRBJ1-1; D is perhaps TRBD1 (6 bases). V lost 4 bases to trimming and J lost 0 bases, with 12 bases between them. CDR1 and CDR2 from the germline V gene are MNHNY and SVGAGI (reference sequence). The CDR3 totals 15 residues. Written as DNA, the CDR3 is TGTGCCAGCAGTTCGACACAGGGCCTGAACACTGAAGCTTTCTTT. As protein: CASSSTQGLNTEAFF.

The genes are TRBV14 and TRBJ2-7, with TRBD2 matching 11 bases. This CDR3 has 15 residues. J lost 2 bases, V lost 6 bases, and 6 bases had no gene match. Germline values: CDR1 SGHDN, CDR2 FVKESK. The CDR3 here is CASSPFSGRAYEQYF. The CDR3 coding sequence is TGTGCCAGCAGTCCTTTTAGCGGGAGGGCCTACGAGCAGTACTTC.

In this sample, this clone turned up once. This chain joins TRBV11-2 and TRBJ2-7; the D is unclear. Trimming removed 0 bases at V and 2 bases at J, with 11 bases between. Germline CDR1 and CDR2: SGHAT and FQNNGV. There are 15 residues in the CDR3. DNA for the CDR3: TGTGCCAGCAGCTTAGATCCGGTAGAGACCTACGAGCAGTACTTC. Protein product: CASSLDPVETYEQYF.

The gene calls are TRBV4-1 and TRBJ2-7; a weak D match, TRBD2 (5 bases). CDR3 length equals 14 residues. CDR1 and CDR2 (germline): MGHRA, YSYEKL. The V gene lost 0 bases and the J gene lost 6 bases, with 12 bases spanning the gap. The CDR3, as DNA: TGCGCCAGCAGCCAAGATCCCCGCGGAGGCGAGCAGTACTTC. This translates into CASSQDPRGGEQYF.

The chain has TRBV5-4 and TRBJ1-2, with 8 bases lining up with TRBD1. CDR3 length equals 13 residues. The V gene's germline CDR1 is SGHNT and CDR2 YYREEE (reference sequence). Trimming removed 4 bases from V and 5 bases from J; junction bases left unmatched: 4. The CDR3 coding sequence is TGTGCCAGCAGCGTAGACAGGGGTTATGGCTACACCTTC. Residues: CASSVDRGYGYTF.

V is TRBV11-2 and J is TRBJ2-3; maybe TRBD1 (5 bases). V dropped 3 bases and J dropped 4 bases, with 14 bases sitting between them. The CDR3 extends over 15 amino acids. Germline V gene data show CDR1 as SGHAT and CDR2 as FQNNGV. CDR3 region: CASSFGRAVADTQYF. In nucleotides, the CDR3 is TGTGCCAGCAGCTTCGGCAGGGCCGTCGCAGATACGCAGTATTTT.

Here the CDR3 DNA reads TGTGCCAGCAGCTCTTCAGGGGTGACGGGAAACACCATATATTTT. It yields the protein CASSSSGVTGNTIYF. The genes are TRBV25-1 and TRBJ1-3; TRBD1 might be the D (6 bases). The V and J ends lost 6 bases and 4 bases respectively, with 16 bases between them. CDR3 size: 15 residues. Germline CDR1 MGHDK, CDR2 SYGVNS.

This clone was seen a single time. The chain joins TRBV9 to TRBJ1-2, with 8 nucleotides matching TRBD1. The germline CDR1 and CDR2 sequences are SGDLS and YYNGEE. This CDR3 has 14 residues. The V segment lost 6 bases and the J segment 5 bases; nucleotides outside the gene matches: 9. The CDR3 reads CASTLTGDPYGYTF. CDR3 nucleotides: TGTGCCAGCACCCTGACAGGGGACCCGTATGGCTACACCTTC.

In this sample, this clone turned up once. The chain carries TRBV19 and TRBJ2-7; TRBD1 matches at 7 bases. CDR1 LNHDA and CDR2 SQIVND come from the germline V gene (reference sequence). Unmatched junction bases numbered 2, after V lost 6 bases and J lost 0 bases. This CDR3 contains 13 residues. The CDR3 here is CASRDRSSYEQYF. DNA of the CDR3: TGTGCCAGTAGGGACAGGAGCTCCTACGAGCAGTACTTC.

This chain connects TRBV11-3 to TRBJ2-2; the D is unclear. V lost 0 bases to trimming and J lost 4 bases, with 6 bases between them. The CDR3 contains 14 residues. Germline V gene lookup returns CDR1 SGHNT and CDR2 YENEEA. Here the CDR3 DNA reads TGTGCCAGCAGCTTAGATTTCGGCACCGGGGAGCTGTTTTTT. Protein sequence: CASSLDFGTGELFF.

The chain recombines TRBV4-3 with TRBJ2-2; tentatively, D is TRBD2 (6 bases). The CDR3 runs 16 residues. Germline CDR1 and CDR2: LGHNA and YSLEER. Trimming pared 3 bases from V and 4 bases from J, leaving 15 bases between. In DNA, the CDR3 is TGCGCCAGCAGCCAGATCTATCGGGAGCGCACCGGGGAGCTGTTTTTT. Translating gives CASSQIYRERTGELFF.

About this clone itself: The same CDR3 is also encoded by other DNA sequences in this sample. The rearrangement links TRBV11-3 to TRBJ1-2; TRBD1 is a possible D gene (6 bases). V gave up 3 bases and J gave up 8 bases, with 7 bases separating them. Germline V lookup: CDR1 SGHNT, CDR2 YENEEA. The CDR3 length is 11 residues. In DNA, the CDR3 is TGTGCCAGCAGCTTGGGGGCGGGCTACACCTTC. Its protein product is CASSLGAGYTF.

A remark on this clone: Other DNA sequences of this sample code for an identical CDR3. The V call is TRBV5-1, the J call TRBJ1-2; D not certain. Per the germline V gene, CDR1 is SGHRS and CDR2 is YFSETQ. V lost 0 bases and J 2 bases, leaving 8 bases between the germline ends. This CDR3 is 14 amino acids long. CDR3 region: CASSLESPNYGYTF. The CDR3 DNA sequence: TGCGCCAGCAGCTTGGAAAGCCCGAACTATGGCTACACCTTC.

The chain combines TRBV9 with TRBJ2-5; no reliable D call. Germline CDR1 reads SGDLS; CDR2 reads YYNGEE. Trimming took 3 bases from V and 3 from J, leaving 12 bases between them. The CDR3 length is 14 residues. CDR3 bases: TGTGCCAGCAGCGCAGCCGGGTTAAAAGAGACCCAGTACTTC. Amino acid sequence: CASSAAGLKETQYF.

The chain couples TRBV10-3 to TRBJ2-2; the D gene is possibly TRBD1 (7 bases). Germline-derived CDR1 and CDR2 are ENHRY and SYGVKD. This CDR3 is 17 amino acids long. The V gene lost 1 base and the J gene lost 0 bases, with 12 bases spanning the gap. The DNA of the CDR3 is TGTGCCATCAGTGAGTATGGGGGGACAGCGAACACCGGGGAGCTGTTTTTT. This gives the protein CAISEYGGTANTGELFF.

This chain joins TRBV5-1 and TRBJ2-1; D possibly corresponds to TRBD1 (5 bases). Trimming cost V 0 bases and J 5 bases, with 12 bases left between them. Germline V gene lookup returns CDR1 SGHRS and CDR2 YFSETQ. The CDR3 is 15 residues long. This CDR3 is CASSLVGKGNNEQFF. DNA of the CDR3: TGCGCCAGCAGCTTGGTAGGGAAGGGGAACAATGAGCAGTTCTTC.

This clone was observed a few times. This chain uses TRBV9 with TRBJ1-6, with 8 bases lining up with TRBD1. V was clipped by 4 bases and J by 8 bases; unmatched bases: 8. Germline lookup yields CDR1 SGDLS and CDR2 YYNGEE. CDR3 length equals 15 residues. The CDR3 sequence: CASSPRDRGDSPLHF. Here the CDR3 DNA reads TGTGCCAGCAGCCCCCGAGACAGGGGTGATTCACCCCTCCACTTT.